This TCR beta chain is from a study of blood T cell repertoires in COVID-19. Study background: The analysed material was cDNA or gDNA that came from T cells, B-cell-depleted T cells, or PBMCs.

Trimming at V came to 6 bases and at J to 4 bases, leaving 6 bases not matched to a gene. Germline assignment: CDR1 SGHDT and CDR2 YYEEEE. CDR3 length equals 13 residues. Authors' methods: Cell counts per sample came from amplifying reference gene primers. Generated by immunoSEQ multiplex PCR, the TCRdb table keeps only in-frame clones and is missing some. V and J calls and clone size are those listed in that table; D and trimming were worked out from the DNA. The repertoire has more than 95,000 clones, less than 85% of them found once; the top ten carry approximately 2.3%. V is TRBV5-6 and J is TRBJ2-7; 8 bases map to TRBD1. The receptor was isolated from a man younger than 40 with acute or convalescent COVID-19. Sequencing used peripheral blood. CDR3 sequence: CASTRDRRYEQYF. The CDR3 DNA reads as TGTGCCAGCACCCGGGACAGGAGGTACGAGCAGTACTTC.